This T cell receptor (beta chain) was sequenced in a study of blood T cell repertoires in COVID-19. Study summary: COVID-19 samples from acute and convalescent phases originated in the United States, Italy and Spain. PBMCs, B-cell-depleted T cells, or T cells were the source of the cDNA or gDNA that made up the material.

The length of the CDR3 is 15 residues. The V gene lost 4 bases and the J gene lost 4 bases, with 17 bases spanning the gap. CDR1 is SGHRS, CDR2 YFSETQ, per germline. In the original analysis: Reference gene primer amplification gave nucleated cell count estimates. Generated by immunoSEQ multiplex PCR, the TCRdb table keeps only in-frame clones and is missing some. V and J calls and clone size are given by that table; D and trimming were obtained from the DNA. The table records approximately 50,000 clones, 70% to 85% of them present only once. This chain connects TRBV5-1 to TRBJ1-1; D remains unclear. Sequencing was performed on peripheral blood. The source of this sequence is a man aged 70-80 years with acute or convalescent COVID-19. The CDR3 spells CASSKEVAGLTEAFF. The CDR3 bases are TGCGCCAGCAGCAAGGAGGTTGCGGGTCTCACTGAAGCTTTCTTT.